This passage covers 17 T cell receptor beta chains from one sample sequenced in a study of cytomegalovirus exposure and HLA in healthy donors (dated by TCRdb to about 2017). Library construction relied on the immunoSEQ multiplex PCR assay. For the multiplex PCR, a mixture combining 60 forward primers for TCR Vbeta segments and 13 reverse primers for TCR Jbeta segments was used. Not all clones reach the TCRdb copy of this immuneACCESS table, which keeps in-frame sequences only. Checked studies attribute under half of the gap to unresolved V genes and leave the rest unexplained. This sample holds 150,000 to 200,000 clones; roughly three quarters were observed only once. Of the sample, roughly 7% falls within the top ten clones. Sequenced: PBMCs. All receptors come from a middle-aged woman in good health and CMV-seropositive.

The J gene is TRBJ1-1, the V gene TRBV5-1, with TRBD1 identical over 7 bases. The CDR3 contains 15 residues. The J segment lost 1 base and the V segment lost 3 bases, leaving 6 bases of the junction unmatched. CDR1 SGHRS and CDR2 YFSETQ come from the germline V gene. The DNA of the CDR3 is TGCGCCAGCAGCTCCAGGGGGAGGACGAACACTGAAGCTTTCTTT. As protein: CASSSRGRTNTEAFF.

CDR3: CASSPRPGTVGTQYF. CDR3 nucleotides: TGTGCCAGCAGCCCTCGCCCCGGGACAGTTGGGACCCAGTACTTC. The rearrangement links TRBV28 to TRBJ2-5, with 7 bases fitting TRBD1. The CDR3 covers 15 residues. The trim removed 6 bases at V and 7 bases at J, leaving 14 bases unmatched. Germline loops: CDR1 MDHEN, CDR2 SYDVKM.

The chain links TRBV28 to TRBJ1-3; D remains ambiguous. V gave up 4 bases and J gave up 0 bases, with 16 bases separating them. Germline CDR1 is MDHEN and CDR2 is SYDVKM. The CDR3 is 17 amino acids. For the CDR3, the DNA is TGTGCCAGCAGTTCGCTGGAAATCCGGGGCTCTGGAAACACCATATATTTT. Encoded protein: CASSSLEIRGSGNTIYF.

V gene TRBV7-9 combines with J gene TRBJ1-6, with 7 bases that match TRBD1. V was pared by 5 bases and J by 3 bases, with 10 bases of the junction left unmatched. The CDR3 length is 17 residues. Germline V lookup: CDR1 SEHNR, CDR2 FQNEAQ (reference sequence). The CDR3 here is CASSPRTGSFYNSPLHF. In DNA, the CDR3 is TGTGCCAGCAGCCCGAGGACAGGTTCCTTCTATAATTCACCCCTCCACTTT.

This clone was detected only once. The chain joins TRBV18 to TRBJ2-2; the D gene is possibly TRBD1 (5 bases). Trimming pared 3 bases from V and 4 bases from J, leaving 6 bases between. The V gene's germline CDR1 is KGHSH and CDR2 LQKENI. The CDR3 contains 13 residues. CDR3 residues: CASSPRATGELFF. The CDR3 DNA sequence: TGTGCCAGCTCACCCAGGGCCACCGGGGAGCTGTTTTTT.

The genes are TRBV27 and TRBJ2-2; D ambiguous. Germline-derived CDR1 and CDR2 are MNHEY and SMNVEV (reference sequence). Deletions cut 6 bases from V and 1 base from J, with 3 bases between. The CDR3 loop spans 12 amino acids. The CDR3 bases are TGTGCCAGCAGCGGGAACACCGGGGAGCTGTTTTTT. It translates to CASSGNTGELFF.

As for this clone: The conserved phenylalanine or tryptophan normally closing the CDR3 is absent here, so this likely arose from a read error. This chain joins TRBV5-1 and TRBJ1-1; 9 bases agree with TRBD1. Germline values: CDR1 SGHRS, CDR2 YFSETQ. The CDR3 extends over 14 amino acids. Trimming cost V 4 bases and J 2 bases; bases outside gene matches: 3. The CDR3 coding sequence is TGCGCCAGCAGCAAGGGACAGGGAAACACTGAAGCTTTCTCT. Residues: CASSKGQGNTEAFS.

This clone was observed once. V is TRBV5-4 and J is TRBJ2-4; maybe TRBD1 (5 bases). Germline CDR1 reads SGHNT; CDR2 reads YYREEE (reference sequence). There are 16 residues in the CDR3. The V end lost 3 bases, the J end lost 0 bases, and 13 bases lay between the germline ends. In nucleotides, the CDR3 is TGTGCCAGCAGCTCGAAGGGGAACCTAGCCAAAAACATTCAGTACTTC. Translated, it gives CASSSKGNLAKNIQYF.

This clone has more than one count but fewer than ten. The chain is built from TRBV9 and TRBJ2-1; TRBD2 agrees at 8 bases. In germline, CDR1 is SGDLS, CDR2 YYNGEE. The CDR3 has 15 amino acids. The junction had 1 base not matched to a gene; V was cut back by 0 bases and J by 2 bases. CDR3 nucleotide sequence: TGTGCCAGCAGCGTAGTGCGGGGGGCCTACAATGAGCAGTTCTTC. It codes for CASSVVRGAYNEQFF.

V gene TRBV11-3 combines with J gene TRBJ2-2, with 8 positions matching TRBD1. The CDR3 is 14 amino acids. The V gene end was trimmed by 5 bases and the J gene end by 6 bases; junction bases not matched to a gene: 5. From germline, CDR1 is SGHNT and CDR2 YENEEA. CDR3 amino acids: CASSVRTGSGELFF. CDR3 in DNA: TGTGCCAGCAGCGTCCGGACAGGGTCCGGGGAGCTGTTTTTT.

The V gene is TRBV7-8, the J gene TRBJ2-5, with D maybe TRBD1 (5 bases). Germline V lookup: CDR1 SGHVS, CDR2 FQNEAQ. The CDR3 consists of 17 residues. Trimming removed 1 base at V and 3 bases at J, with 18 bases between. The CDR3 DNA reads as TGTGCCAGCAGCTTAGATACCGTATGGGGCCAAAAAGAGACCCAGTACTTC. Protein: CASSLDTVWGQKETQYF.

The chain combines TRBV4-2 with TRBJ1-6; 9 bases line up with TRBD1. CDR1 and CDR2 from the germline V gene are LGHNA and YNFKEQ. The V segment lost 7 bases and the J segment 9 bases; nucleotides outside the gene matches: 4. This CDR3 spans 13 amino acids. The CDR3 here is CASNGQGSSPLHF. In DNA form, the CDR3 reads TGTGCCAGCAACGGACAGGGGAGTTCACCCCTCCACTTT.

The chain joins TRBV14 to TRBJ1-2; no definite D call. The CDR3 runs 14 residues. Germline assignment: CDR1 SGHDN and CDR2 FVKESK. V shed 4 bases and J shed 5 bases, with 14 bases lying between them. CDR3 loop: CASSPSGYPYGYTF. CDR3 DNA sequence: TGTGCCAGCAGCCCGTCAGGTTACCCGTATGGCTACACCTTC.

This clone was seen more than once but under ten times. The CDR3 DNA follows: TGCGCCAGCGGTCCAGGAGGAGTCGCCGCGATTCATGAGCAGTTCTTC. Its translation: CASGPGGVAAIHEQFF. This chain joins TRBV4-3 and TRBJ2-1; tentative D call: TRBD2 (5 bases). CDR1 is LGHNA, CDR2 YSLEER, per germline. V was clipped by 8 bases and J by 8 bases, with 25 bases between them. The CDR3 length is 16 residues.

The chain uses TRBV6-5 and TRBJ1-3; 7 nucleotides align to TRBD1. The trim removed 5 bases at V and 4 bases at J, leaving 5 bases unmatched. The germline gives CDR1 MNHEY, CDR2 SVGAGI. The CDR3 is 14 residues long. DNA for the CDR3: TGTGCCAGCAGTGAATCAGGGGGGGGAAACACCATATATTTT. Translated: CASSESGGGNTIYF.

This clone came up a few times. Germline and junction disagree at one end, which may indicate a read error. The CDR3 spells CSSSPGLAGASSTDTQYF. CDR3 sequence (DNA): TGTTCCAGCAGCCCGGGACTAGCGGGTGCTTCTAGCACAGATACGCAGTATTTT. This chain links TRBV7-9 with TRBJ2-3; 12 bases agree with TRBD2. Germline CDR1 SEHNR, CDR2 FQNEAQ (reference sequence). The CDR3 sequence is 18 residues long. The variable domain in full, with the rest retrieved from reference TRBV7-9 and TRBJ2-3, is DTGVSQNPRHKITKRGQNVTFRCDPISEHNRLYWYRQTLGQGPEFLTYFQNEAQLEKSRLLSDRFSAERPKGSFSTLEIQRTEQGDSAMYLCSSSPGLAGASSTDTQYFGPGTRLTVL.

This chain links TRBV5-1 with TRBJ1-4; a possible D gene is TRBD1 (6 bases). Per the germline V gene, CDR1 is SGHRS and CDR2 is YFSETQ. V was pared by 5 bases and J by 0 bases, with 14 bases between. This CDR3 spans 16 amino acids. The CDR3 sequence is CASRSGTLATNEKLFF. CDR3 coding DNA: TGCGCCAGCAGATCCGGGACACTTGCAACTAATGAAAAACTGTTTTTT.